The following is a T cell receptor beta chain sequence with its context. CDR3 length: 16 amino acids. Trimming pared 0 bases from V and 1 base from J, leaving 13 bases between. Germline CDR1 reads SGHDT; CDR2 reads YYEEEE. Produced via immunoSEQ multiplex PCR; TCRdb's table is partial and in-frame only. The sample lists over 150,000 clones, 70% to 90% seen once, with 0.55% to 0.6% in the top ten. This sample stems from a study of blood T cell repertoires in COVID-19. Study in general: PBMCs, B-cell-depleted T cells, or T cells were the source of the cDNA or gDNA that made up the material.

The J gene is TRBJ2-5, the V gene TRBV5-6, with D possibly being TRBD1 (6 bases). This sequence was found in a man in his 60s with COVID-19, enrolled during active disease. The sequenced sample was peripheral blood. The CDR3 loop reads CASSLAGNRAQETQYF. DNA of the CDR3: TGTGCCAGCAGCTTGGCTGGGAACAGGGCCCAAGAGACCCAGTACTTC.